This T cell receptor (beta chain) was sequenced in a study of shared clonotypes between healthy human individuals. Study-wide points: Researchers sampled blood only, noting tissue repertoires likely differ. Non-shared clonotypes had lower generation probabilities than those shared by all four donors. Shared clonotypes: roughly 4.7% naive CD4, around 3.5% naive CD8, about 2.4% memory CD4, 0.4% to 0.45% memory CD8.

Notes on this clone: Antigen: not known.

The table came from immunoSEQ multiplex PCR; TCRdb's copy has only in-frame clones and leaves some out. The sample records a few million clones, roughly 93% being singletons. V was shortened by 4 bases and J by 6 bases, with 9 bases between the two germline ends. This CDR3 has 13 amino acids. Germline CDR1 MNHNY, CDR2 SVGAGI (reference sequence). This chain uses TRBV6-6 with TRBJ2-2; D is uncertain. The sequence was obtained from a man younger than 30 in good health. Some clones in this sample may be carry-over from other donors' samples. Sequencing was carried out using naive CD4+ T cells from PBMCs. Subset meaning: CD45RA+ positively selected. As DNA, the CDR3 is TGTGCCAGCAGTTCCCCAGTGCCCGGGGAGCTGTTTTTT. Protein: CASSSPVPGELFF.